Below, 5 T cell receptor beta chains from the same sample are listed, as sequenced in a study of breast tumors, draining lymph nodes, adjacent tissues. TCRdb passed the multiplex PCR reads through MiXCR, listing each CDR3 protein once. The sample has over 250,000 distinct CDR3 sequences; over 30% are singletons. Breast cancer patients provided tissue from their axillary draining lymph nodes. Sequenced: axillary lymph node tissue. These receptors all come from a female donor with breast cancer. Some clones in this sample may be carry-over from other donors' samples.

CDR3 nucleotide sequence: TGTGCCAGCAGCCCAGAGGAAACTAACTATGGCTACACCTTC. Amino acid sequence: CASSPEETNYGYTF. The gene calls are TRBV4-2 and TRBJ1-2, with no clear D. Trimming removed 4 bases from V and 0 bases from J, with 9 bases in between. This CDR3 is 14 amino acids long. The V gene's germline CDR1 is LGHNA and CDR2 YNFKEQ.

This clonotype has at least ten counts. The chain recombines TRBV11-2 with TRBJ1-5; D possibly corresponds to TRBD1 (6 bases). Germline CDR1 SGHAT, CDR2 FQNNGV. This CDR3 has 15 residues. V was shortened by 1 base and J by 6 bases, with 13 bases between the two germline ends. The CDR3 loop is CASSLGLGATQPQHF. The CDR3 DNA is TGTGCCAGCAGCTTAGGTTTGGGGGCTACTCAGCCCCAGCATTTT.

V gene TRBV24-1 combines with J gene TRBJ1-3; D remains ambiguous. This CDR3 contains 14 residues. Germline assignment: CDR1 KGHDR and CDR2 SFDVKD. Trimming removed 5 bases from V and 9 bases from J, with 16 bases in between. CDR3: CATSARLAGGTIYF. The CDR3 coding sequence is TGTGCCACCAGTGCCAGGCTAGCGGGAGGCACCATATATTTT.

The table lists this clonotype with a few counts. The chain employs TRBV5-8 and TRBJ1-2; D not resolved. CDR3 length: 16 residues. The germline V gene has CDR1 SGHTS and CDR2 YDEGEE. Deletions cut 0 bases from V and 0 bases from J, with 12 bases between. In nucleotides, the CDR3 is TGTGCCAGCAGCTTGGGGGTTCGGAGTTCTAACTATGGCTACACCTTC. Translating gives CASSLGVRSSNYGYTF.

The sample holds many counts of this clonotype. J is TRBJ1-2 and V is TRBV20-1; possible D gene TRBD1, 6 bases. Trimming shortened V by 0 bases and J by 7 bases, and 21 bases separated the two germline ends. CDR1 DFQATT and CDR2 SNEGSKA come from the germline V gene (reference sequence). CDR3 length equals 16 residues. The CDR3 protein is CSARDLEGTSSSGYTF. The DNA of the CDR3 is TGCAGTGCTAGAGATCTAGAGGGGACAAGTTCTAGTGGCTACACCTTC.